Below are 18 T cell receptor beta chains sequenced from a single sample in a study of CD8+ T cells in alopecia areata. As the sequencing template, cDNA was produced by extracting RNA and reverse transcribing it. Sequencing used immunoSEQ multiplex PCR; TCRdb keeps in-frame clones, though not all of them. The data contain about 150,000 clones, 80% to 90% of them singletons. Sequencing was performed on CD8+ T cells sorted from blood, taken at week 0. The receptors derive from a human donor with alopecia areata.

The rearrangement joins TRBV2 to TRBJ1-1, with D possibly matching TRBD1 (5 bases). This CDR3 is 17 amino acids long. V shed 5 bases and J shed 0 bases, with 19 bases lying between them. Germline V gives CDR1 SNHLY, CDR2 FYNNEI. The CDR3 spells CASSPRTPTGVNTEAFF. The CDR3 DNA follows: TGTGCCAGCAGTCCCAGAACACCTACAGGAGTGAACACTGAAGCTTTCTTT.

This sequence joins TRBV19 and TRBJ2-7; D might be TRBD1 (6 bases). Germline CDR1 and CDR2: LNHDA and SQIVND (reference sequence). V dropped 5 bases and J dropped 0 bases, with 14 bases sitting between them. The CDR3 loop spans 15 amino acids. The CDR3 sequence is CASSWESGASYEQYF. CDR3 DNA: TGTGCCAGTAGTTGGGAGTCAGGGGCCTCCTACGAGCAGTACTTC.

The genes are TRBV27 and TRBJ2-7; a possible D gene is TRBD1 (6 bases). This CDR3 region has 15 residues. Germline V gene sequence: CDR1 MNHEY, CDR2 SMNVEV (reference sequence). The germline V and J ends were trimmed by 2 bases and 5 bases, with 16 bases remaining between them. CDR3 nucleotide sequence: TGTGCCAGCAGTTTAAGTTGGGGGCGGATACACGAGCAGTACTTC. Its protein is CASSLSWGRIHEQYF.

This chain uses TRBV4-1 with TRBJ2-7, with 10 bases lining up with TRBD2. The CDR3 extends over 15 amino acids. The germline CDR1 and CDR2 sequences are MGHRA and YSYEKL. J was trimmed by 2 bases and V by 3 bases; bases with no gene match: 4. In nucleotides, the CDR3 is TGCGCCAGCAGCCACACTAGCGGGGCCCCCTACGAGCAGTACTTC. This gives the protein CASSHTSGAPYEQYF.

The chain joins TRBV27 to TRBJ2-7; D call uncertain. The CDR3 totals 14 residues. The germline V gene encodes CDR1 MNHEY and CDR2 SMNVEV (reference sequence). The ends were cut back, 3 bases at V and 4 bases at J, with 13 bases in the middle. The CDR3 DNA follows: TGTGCCAGCAGTTTTTCCGAGACTCCTTACGAGCAGTACTTC. The encoded protein is CASSFSETPYEQYF.

The chain couples TRBV19 to TRBJ1-5, with 8 bases matching TRBD1. CDR1 and CDR2 from the germline V gene are LNHDA and SQIVND (reference sequence). J gave up 0 bases and V 5 bases, and 3 bases lay outside the gene matches. The CDR3 sequence is 15 residues long. The DNA for the CDR3 is TGTGCCAGTAGTTGGACAGGGAGTAGCAATCAGCCCCAGCATTTT. This translates into CASSWTGSSNQPQHF.

The rearrangement joins TRBV10-3 to TRBJ2-1; perhaps D is TRBD1 or TRBD2 (5 bases each). The CDR3 contains 14 residues. The germline CDR1 and CDR2 sequences are ENHRY and SYGVKD. The ends were cut back, 0 bases at V and 9 bases at J, with 12 bases in the middle. The CDR3 spells CAISESELRGEQFF. The CDR3, as DNA: TGTGCCATCAGTGAGTCGGAGTTGAGGGGTGAGCAGTTCTTC.

The CDR3 nucleotides are TGCGCCAGCAGCCAAGATGTCGGCCAGGGGCAGTCGCTTGGAGCTTTCTTT. Residues: CASSQDVGQGQSLGAFF. This chain links TRBV4-1 with TRBJ1-1; D is perhaps TRBD1 (6 bases). Germline assignment: CDR1 MGHRA and CDR2 YSYEKL. V lost 0 bases and J lost 10, with 24 bases in between. This CDR3 is built from 17 residues.

This chain connects TRBV11-2 to TRBJ2-1; D is ambiguous. CDR1 and CDR2 from the germline V gene are SGHAT and FQNNGV. The CDR3 runs to 14 residues. V shed 7 bases and J shed 7 bases, with 17 bases lying between them. In DNA form, the CDR3 reads TGTGCCAGCACCTTGGGCTACAGAAGGAATGAGCAGTTCTTC. It specifies CASTLGYRRNEQFF. Looking up the rest from reference TRBV11-2 and TRBJ2-1 gives the full variable domain: EAGVAQSPRYKIIEKRQSVAFWCNPISGHATLYWYQQILGQGPKLLIQFQNNGVVDDSQLPKDRFSAERLKGVDSTLKIQPAKLEDSAVYLCASTLGYRRNEQFFGPGTRLTVL.

The chain uses TRBV7-9 and TRBJ1-5; D is unresolved. The V and J ends lost 1 base and 0 bases respectively, with 4 bases between them. This CDR3 is built from 14 residues. The germline V gene has CDR1 SEHNR and CDR2 FQNEAQ (reference sequence). In DNA form, the CDR3 reads TGTGCCAGCAGCTTAGTGGATAGCAATCAGCCCCAGCATTTT. As protein: CASSLVDSNQPQHF.

The rearrangement joins TRBV29-1 to TRBJ2-7; D is tentatively TRBD1 or TRBD2 (5 bases each). V dropped 7 bases and J dropped 2 bases, with 18 bases sitting between them. The CDR3 runs to 14 residues. Germline CDR1 SQVTM, CDR2 ANQGSEA. The CDR3 sequence: CSAREGQAPYEQYF. The CDR3 DNA reads TGCAGCGCTCGAGAGGGGCAGGCCCCCTACGAGCAGTACTTC.

This rearrangement joins TRBV11-2 to TRBJ2-3; D is perhaps TRBD1 or TRBD2 (6 bases each). The CDR3 has 13 amino acids. Germline V lookup: CDR1 SGHAT, CDR2 FQNNGV. Here the CDR3 reads CASEGGRTDTQYF. The CDR3 nucleotides are TGTGCTTCCGAAGGGGGGCGCACAGATACGCAGTATTTT.

The chain employs TRBV11-2 and TRBJ1-6; TRBD1 aligns across 9 bases. This CDR3 is 17 amino acids long. The V segment lost 2 bases and the J segment 10 bases; nucleotides outside the gene matches: 12. CDR1 and CDR2 from the germline V gene are SGHAT and FQNNGV. The CDR3 region is CASSLQGTTGGESPLHF. For the CDR3, the DNA is TGTGCCAGCAGCTTACAGGGAACTACAGGGGGCGAGTCACCCCTCCACTTT.

CDR3 protein: CASSERRQTSLEDTGELFF. CDR3 in DNA: TGTGCCAGCAGTGAAAGGAGACAGACCAGTCTTGAGGACACCGGGGAGCTGTTTTTT. This sequence joins TRBV2 and TRBJ2-2, with TRBD1 as a possible D gene (5 bases). Trimming shortened V by 2 bases and J by 3 bases, and 22 bases separated the two germline ends. CDR1 and CDR2 from the germline V gene are SNHLY and FYNNEI. The CDR3 contains 19 residues.

The V and J genes are TRBV7-6 and TRBJ2-7; 8 bases match TRBD2. The CDR3 totals 15 residues. Per the germline V gene, CDR1 is SGHVS and CDR2 is FNYEAQ. V was pared by 1 base and J by 3 bases, with 5 bases of the junction left unmatched. CDR3 sequence: CASSLGAGELYEQYF. CDR3 DNA: TGTGCCAGCAGCTTAGGAGCGGGAGAACTCTACGAGCAGTACTTC.

V is TRBV4-1 and J is TRBJ1-6, with D unresolved. The V gene lost 1 base and the J gene lost 6 bases, with 7 bases spanning the gap. Germline CDR1 is MGHRA and CDR2 is YSYEKL. This CDR3 spans 14 amino acids. CDR3 bases: TGCGCCAGCAGCCAAGGCGGGATTAATTCACCCCTCCACTTT. Translating it yields CASSQGGINSPLHF.

This clone was detected only a few times. The chain links TRBV29-1 to TRBJ1-4, with D maybe TRBD1 (6 bases). CDR3 length: 14 residues. Germline CDR1 SQVTM, CDR2 ANQGSEA. V was pared by 5 bases and J by 8 bases, with 18 bases between. The CDR3 bases are TGCAGCGTTCCAAACCCGGGACATGGGGAAAAACTGTTTTTT. Its translation is CSVPNPGHGEKLFF.

The J gene is TRBJ1-1, the V gene TRBV19; D is uncertain. V was shortened by 3 bases and J by 0 bases, with 8 bases between the two germline ends. Germline lookup yields CDR1 LNHDA and CDR2 SQIVND (reference sequence). This CDR3 has 14 amino acids. Here the CDR3 reads CASSMGQMNTEAFF. The DNA for the CDR3 is TGTGCCAGTAGTATGGGCCAGATGAACACTGAAGCTTTCTTT.